This T cell receptor (beta chain) was recorded in a study of CD8+ T cells in alopecia areata. General study findings and limits: Higher clonality was seen in lesional scalp than in normal scalp, especially in alopecia totalis/universalis.

Sorting of pooled cutaneous lymph node cells used CD4, CD8alpha, NKG2D, NKG2ACE and other markers. This clone was seen more than once but under ten times. Its cognate antigen is unknown. Mouse names are used for the genes. The missing CDR3 end, 4 residues past where the read stops, is filled in from the germline J gene. The sample holds other DNA sequences that translate to the same CDR3. Sequencing used cDNA as its template, made by extracting RNA and reverse transcribing it. This table comes from immunoSEQ multiplex PCR, and its TCRdb copy is limited to in-frame clones, with some not included. Observed in the sample are 200,000 to 300,000 clones, none of them singletons. With 0 bases removed from V and 4 bases from J, the gap between germline ends came to 9 bases. Germline values: CDR1 NSQYPW, CDR2 LRSPGD (reference sequence). The CDR3 loop spans 15 amino acids.

The specimen sequenced was CD4+ T cells sorted from a lymph node. V is TRBV1 and J is TRBJ2-2; D might be TRBD1 (5 bases). The sequence came from a C3H/HeJ mouse with alopecia areata. The strain's MHC haplotype is H2-k. CDR3 bases read: TGCACCTGCAGTGCAGATCAGGGAGCCACCGGG. Translating it yields CTCSADQGATG. The complete CDR3 protein is CTCSADQGATGQLYF.